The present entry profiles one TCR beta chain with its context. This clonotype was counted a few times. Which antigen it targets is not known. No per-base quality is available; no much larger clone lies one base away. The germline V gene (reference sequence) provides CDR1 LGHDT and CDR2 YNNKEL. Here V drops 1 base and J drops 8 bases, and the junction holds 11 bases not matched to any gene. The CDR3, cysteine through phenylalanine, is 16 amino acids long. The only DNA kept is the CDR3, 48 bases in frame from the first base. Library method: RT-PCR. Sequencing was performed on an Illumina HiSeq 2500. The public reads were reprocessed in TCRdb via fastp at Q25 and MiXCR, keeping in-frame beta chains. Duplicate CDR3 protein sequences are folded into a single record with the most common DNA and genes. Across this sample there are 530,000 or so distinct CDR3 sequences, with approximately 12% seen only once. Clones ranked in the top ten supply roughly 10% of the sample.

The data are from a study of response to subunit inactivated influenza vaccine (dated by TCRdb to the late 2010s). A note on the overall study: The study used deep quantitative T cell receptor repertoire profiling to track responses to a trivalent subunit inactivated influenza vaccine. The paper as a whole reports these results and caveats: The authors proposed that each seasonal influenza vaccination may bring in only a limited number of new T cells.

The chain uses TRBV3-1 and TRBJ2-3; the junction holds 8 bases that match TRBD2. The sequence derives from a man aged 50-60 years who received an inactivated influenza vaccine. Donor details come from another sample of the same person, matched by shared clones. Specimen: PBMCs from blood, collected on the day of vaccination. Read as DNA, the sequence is TGTGCCAGCAGCCAAGGCTCCAGCGGGGGTCGTGGTACGCAGTATTTT. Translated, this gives CASSQGSSGGRGTQYF.